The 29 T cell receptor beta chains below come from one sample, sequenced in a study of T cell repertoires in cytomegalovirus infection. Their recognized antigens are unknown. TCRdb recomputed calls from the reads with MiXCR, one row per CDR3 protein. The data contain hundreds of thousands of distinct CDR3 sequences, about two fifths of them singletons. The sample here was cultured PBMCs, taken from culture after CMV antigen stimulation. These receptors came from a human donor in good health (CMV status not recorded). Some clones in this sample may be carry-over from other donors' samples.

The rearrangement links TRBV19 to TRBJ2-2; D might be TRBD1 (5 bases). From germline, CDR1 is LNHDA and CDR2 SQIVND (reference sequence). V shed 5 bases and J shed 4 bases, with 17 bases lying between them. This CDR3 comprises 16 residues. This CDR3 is CASSHNTRDSTGELFF. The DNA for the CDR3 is TGTGCCAGTAGTCACAACACCCGCGACAGCACCGGGGAGCTGTTTTTT.

The CDR3 here is CASRGALAKNIQYF. In DNA form, the CDR3 reads TGTGCCAGCAGAGGGGCCCTAGCCAAAAACATTCAGTACTTC. The V gene is TRBV2, the J gene TRBJ2-4; possible D gene TRBD1, 5 bases. V lost 6 bases and J 0 bases, leaving 9 bases between the germline ends. Germline V gives CDR1 SNHLY, CDR2 FYNNEI. The CDR3 has 14 amino acids.

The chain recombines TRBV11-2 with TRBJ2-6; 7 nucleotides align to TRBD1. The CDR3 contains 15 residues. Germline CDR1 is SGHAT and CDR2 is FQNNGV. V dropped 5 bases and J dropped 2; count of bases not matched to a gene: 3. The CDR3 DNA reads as TGTGCCAGCAGCGCTACAGGGGCTGGGGCCAACGTCCTGACTTTC. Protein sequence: CASSATGAGANVLTF.

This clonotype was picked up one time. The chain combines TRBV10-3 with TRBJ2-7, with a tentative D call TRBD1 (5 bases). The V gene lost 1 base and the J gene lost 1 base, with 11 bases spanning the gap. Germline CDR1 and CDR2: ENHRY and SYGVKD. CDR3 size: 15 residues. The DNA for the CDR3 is TGTGCCATCAGTGAGTACGCCCAGGGTTCCTACGAGCAGTACTTC. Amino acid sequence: CAISEYAQGSYEQYF.

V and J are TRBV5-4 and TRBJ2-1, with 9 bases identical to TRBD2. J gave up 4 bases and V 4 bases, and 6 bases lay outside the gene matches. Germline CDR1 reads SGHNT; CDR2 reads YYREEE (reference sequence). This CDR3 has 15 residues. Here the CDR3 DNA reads TGTGCCAGCAGCCCCGGGACTAGCAGATACAATGAGCAGTTCTTC. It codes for CASSPGTSRYNEQFF. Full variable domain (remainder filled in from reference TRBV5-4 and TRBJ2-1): ETGVTQSPTHLIKTRGQQVTLRCSSQSGHNTVSWYQQALGQGPQFIFQYYREEENGRGNFPPRFSGLQFPNYSSELNVNALELDDSALYLCASSPGTSRYNEQFFGPGTRLTVL.

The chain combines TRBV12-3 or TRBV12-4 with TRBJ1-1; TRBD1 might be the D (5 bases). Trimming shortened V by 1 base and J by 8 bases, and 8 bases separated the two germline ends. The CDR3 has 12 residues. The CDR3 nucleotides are TGTGCCAGCAGTTTAGATGGGGGGGAAGCTTTCTTT. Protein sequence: CASSLDGGEAFF.

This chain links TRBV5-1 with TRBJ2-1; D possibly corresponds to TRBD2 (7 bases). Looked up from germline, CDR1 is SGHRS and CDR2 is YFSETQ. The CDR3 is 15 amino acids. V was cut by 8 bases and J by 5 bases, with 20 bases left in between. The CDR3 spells CASSSTGGRNNEQFF. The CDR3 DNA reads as TGCGCCAGTTCTTCAACGGGGGGCCGGAACAATGAGCAGTTCTTC.

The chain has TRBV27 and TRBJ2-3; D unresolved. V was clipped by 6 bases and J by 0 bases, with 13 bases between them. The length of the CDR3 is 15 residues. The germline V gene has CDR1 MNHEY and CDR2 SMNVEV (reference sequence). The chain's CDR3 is CASSPSSWSTDTQYF. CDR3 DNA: TGTGCCAGCAGCCCATCCAGCTGGAGCACAGATACGCAGTATTTT.

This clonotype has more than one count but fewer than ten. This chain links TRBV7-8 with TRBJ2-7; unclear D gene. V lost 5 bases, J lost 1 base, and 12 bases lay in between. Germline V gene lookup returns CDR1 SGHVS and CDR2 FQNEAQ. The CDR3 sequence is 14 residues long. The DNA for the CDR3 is TGTGCCAGCAGCCCCCTTTCAGCATCCTACGAGCAGTACTTC. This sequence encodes CASSPLSASYEQYF. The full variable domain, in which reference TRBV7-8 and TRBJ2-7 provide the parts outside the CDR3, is GAGVSQSPRYKVAKRGQDVALRCDPISGHVSLFWYQQALGQGPEFLTYFQNEAQLDKSGLPSDRFFAERPEGSVSTLKIQRTQQEDSAVYLCASSPLSASYEQYFGPGTRLTVT.

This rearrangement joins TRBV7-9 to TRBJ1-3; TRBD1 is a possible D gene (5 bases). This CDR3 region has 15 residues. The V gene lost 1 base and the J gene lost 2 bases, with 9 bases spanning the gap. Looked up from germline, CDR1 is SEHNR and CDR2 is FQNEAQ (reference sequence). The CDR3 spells CASSLGQGAGNTIYF. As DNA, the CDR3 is TGTGCCAGCAGCTTAGGCCAGGGTGCTGGAAACACCATATATTTT.

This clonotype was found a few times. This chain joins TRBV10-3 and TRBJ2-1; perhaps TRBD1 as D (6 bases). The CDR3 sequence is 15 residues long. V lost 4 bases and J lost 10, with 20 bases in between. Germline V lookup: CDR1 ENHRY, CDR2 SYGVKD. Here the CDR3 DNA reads TGTGCCATCAGTGGGGTCGCCCCCAGGGGTACCGAGCAGTTCTTC. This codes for CAISGVAPRGTEQFF.

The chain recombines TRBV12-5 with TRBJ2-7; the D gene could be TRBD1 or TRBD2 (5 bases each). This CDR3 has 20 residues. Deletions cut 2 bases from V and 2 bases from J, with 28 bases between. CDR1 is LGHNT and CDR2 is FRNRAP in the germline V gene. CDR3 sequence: CASGLNKWSGQGTRPYEQYF. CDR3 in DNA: TGTGCTAGTGGTTTGAATAAATGGTCGGGTCAAGGGACCCGACCCTACGAGCAGTACTTC.

CDR3 amino acids: CASSYEGRYGYTF. The CDR3 nucleotides are TGTGCCAGCAGTTACGAGGGGCGCTATGGCTACACCTTC. The chain recombines TRBV6-5 with TRBJ1-2, with a possible D match to TRBD1 (5 bases). Germline values: CDR1 MNHEY, CDR2 SVGAGI. Trimming left V 2 bases short and J 4 bases short, with 8 bases between. CDR3 length equals 13 residues.

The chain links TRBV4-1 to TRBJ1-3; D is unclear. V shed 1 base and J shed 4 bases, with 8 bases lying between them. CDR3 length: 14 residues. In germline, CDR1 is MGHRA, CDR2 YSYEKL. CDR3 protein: CASSQAWSGNTIYF. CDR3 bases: TGCGCCAGCAGCCAAGCTTGGTCCGGAAACACCATATATTTT.

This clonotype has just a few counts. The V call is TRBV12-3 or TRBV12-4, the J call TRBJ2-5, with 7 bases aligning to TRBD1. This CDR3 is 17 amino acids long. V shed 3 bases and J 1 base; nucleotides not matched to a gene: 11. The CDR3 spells CASSFSMLQGPQETQYF. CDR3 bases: TGTGCCAGCAGTTTTTCAATGCTACAGGGGCCCCAAGAGACCCAGTACTTC.

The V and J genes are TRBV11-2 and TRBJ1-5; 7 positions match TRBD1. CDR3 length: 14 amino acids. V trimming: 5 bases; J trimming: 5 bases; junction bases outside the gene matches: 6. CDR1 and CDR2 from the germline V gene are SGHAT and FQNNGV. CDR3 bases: TGTGCCAGCAGCCTGACAGGGTTGGATCAGCCCCAGCATTTT. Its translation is CASSLTGLDQPQHF.

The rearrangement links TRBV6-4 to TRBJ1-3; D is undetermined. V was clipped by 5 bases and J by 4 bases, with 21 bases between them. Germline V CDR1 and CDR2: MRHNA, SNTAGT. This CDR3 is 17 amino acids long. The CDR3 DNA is TGTGCCAGCAGTTATACCCCGGTAGCCAGGCGGGGAAACACCATATATTTT. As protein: CASSYTPVARRGNTIYF.

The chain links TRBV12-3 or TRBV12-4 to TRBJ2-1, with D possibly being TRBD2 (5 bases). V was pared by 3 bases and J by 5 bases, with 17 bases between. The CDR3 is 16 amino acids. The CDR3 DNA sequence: TGTGCCAGCAGTTTGTCCGGACTGGGGTTGAACAATGAGCAGTTCTTC. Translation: CASSLSGLGLNNEQFF.

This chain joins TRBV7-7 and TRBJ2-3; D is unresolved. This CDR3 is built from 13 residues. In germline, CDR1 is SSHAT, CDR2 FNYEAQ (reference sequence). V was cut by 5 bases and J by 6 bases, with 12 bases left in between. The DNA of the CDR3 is TGTGCCAGCAGCGCTTACGGTTTGGATACGCAGTATTTT. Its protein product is CASSAYGLDTQYF. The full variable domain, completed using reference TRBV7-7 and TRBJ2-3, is GAGVSQSPRYKVTKRGQDVTLRCDPISSHATLYWYQQALGQGPEFLTYFNYEAQPDKSGLPSDRFSAERPEGSISTLTIQRTEQRDSAMYRCASSAYGLDTQYFGPGTRLTVL.

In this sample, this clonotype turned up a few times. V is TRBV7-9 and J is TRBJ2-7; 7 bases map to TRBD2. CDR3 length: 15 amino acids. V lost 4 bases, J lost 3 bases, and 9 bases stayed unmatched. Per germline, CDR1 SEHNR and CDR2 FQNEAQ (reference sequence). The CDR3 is CASSSPGRGNYEQYF. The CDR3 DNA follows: TGTGCCAGCAGCTCTCCGGGGCGGGGGAACTACGAGCAGTACTTC.

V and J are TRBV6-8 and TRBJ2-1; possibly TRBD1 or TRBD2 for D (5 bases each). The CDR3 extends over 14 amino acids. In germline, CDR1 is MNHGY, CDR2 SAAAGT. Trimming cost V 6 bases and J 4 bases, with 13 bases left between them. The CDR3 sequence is CASSKVGRYNEQFF. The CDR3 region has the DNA TGTGCCAGCAGCAAGGTGGGACGGTACAATGAGCAGTTCTTC.

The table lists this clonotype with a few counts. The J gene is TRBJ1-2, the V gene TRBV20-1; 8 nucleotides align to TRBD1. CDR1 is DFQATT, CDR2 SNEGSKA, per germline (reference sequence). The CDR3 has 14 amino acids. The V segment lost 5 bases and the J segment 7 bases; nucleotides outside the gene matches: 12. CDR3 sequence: CSAGPTQGARGYTF. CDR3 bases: TGCAGTGCTGGACCCACGCAGGGGGCGCGTGGCTACACCTTC.

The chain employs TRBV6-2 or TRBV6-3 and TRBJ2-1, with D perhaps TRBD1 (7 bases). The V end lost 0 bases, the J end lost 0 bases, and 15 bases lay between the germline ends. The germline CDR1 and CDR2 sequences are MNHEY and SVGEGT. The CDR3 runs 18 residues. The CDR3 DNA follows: TGTGCCAGCAGTTACTCGATGCAGGGGGGACGCTCCTACAATGAGCAGTTCTTC. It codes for CASSYSMQGGRSYNEQFF.

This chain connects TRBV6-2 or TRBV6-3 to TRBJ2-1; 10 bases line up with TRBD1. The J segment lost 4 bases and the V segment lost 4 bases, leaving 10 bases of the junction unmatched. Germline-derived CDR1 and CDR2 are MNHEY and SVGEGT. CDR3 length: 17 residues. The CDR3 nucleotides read TGTGCCAGCAGTTGGGACAGGGGTTCCAACCTTTACAATGAGCAGTTCTTC. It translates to CASSWDRGSNLYNEQFF.

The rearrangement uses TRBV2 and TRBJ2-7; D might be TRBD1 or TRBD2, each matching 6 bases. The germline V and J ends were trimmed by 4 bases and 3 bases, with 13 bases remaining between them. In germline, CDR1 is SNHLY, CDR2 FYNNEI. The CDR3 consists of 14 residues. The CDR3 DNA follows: TGTGCCAGCAGTGCACAGGGAGGTCACTACGAGCAGTACTTC. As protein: CASSAQGGHYEQYF.

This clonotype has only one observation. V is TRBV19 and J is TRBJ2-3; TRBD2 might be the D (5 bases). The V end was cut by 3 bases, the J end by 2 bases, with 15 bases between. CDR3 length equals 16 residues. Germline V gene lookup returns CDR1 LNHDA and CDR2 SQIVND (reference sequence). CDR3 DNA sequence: TGTGCCAGTAGTATGCCAGCGGTCGGACCCACAGATACGCAGTATTTT. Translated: CASSMPAVGPTDTQYF.

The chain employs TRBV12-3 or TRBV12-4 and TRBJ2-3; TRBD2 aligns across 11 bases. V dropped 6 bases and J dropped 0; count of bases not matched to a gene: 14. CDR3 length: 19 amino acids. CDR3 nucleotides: TGTGCCAGCAGCACTCTAGCGGGAGGTCGATGGTATAGCACAGATACGCAGTATTTT. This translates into CASSTLAGGRWYSTDTQYF.

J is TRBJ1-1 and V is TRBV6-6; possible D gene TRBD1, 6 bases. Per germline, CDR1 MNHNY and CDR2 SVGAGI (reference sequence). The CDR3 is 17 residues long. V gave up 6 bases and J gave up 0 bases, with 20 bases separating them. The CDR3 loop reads CASRLEGQGPMNTEAFF. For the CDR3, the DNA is TGTGCCAGCAGATTGGAAGGGCAGGGGCCCATGAACACTGAAGCTTTCTTT.

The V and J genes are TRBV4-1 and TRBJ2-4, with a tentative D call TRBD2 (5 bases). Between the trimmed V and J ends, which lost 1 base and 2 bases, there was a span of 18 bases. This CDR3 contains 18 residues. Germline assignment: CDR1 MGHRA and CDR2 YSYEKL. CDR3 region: CASSQVEVGSPPKNIQYF. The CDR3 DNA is TGCGCCAGCAGCCAAGTGGAGGTGGGCTCCCCCCCCAAAAACATTCAGTACTTC.